This T cell receptor (beta chain) was identified during a study of control samples from healthy donors and cancer patients. The table came from immunoSEQ multiplex PCR; TCRdb's copy has only in-frame clones and leaves some out. Found here are 45,000 to 55,000 clones, approximately 95% of them singletons; the top ten hold roughly 2.3%. Trimming shortened V by 0 bases and J by 5 bases, and 13 bases separated the two germline ends. CDR1 is MNHEY and CDR2 is SVGAGI in the germline V gene. The CDR3 extends over 15 amino acids. The chain combines TRBV6-5 with TRBJ2-5, with a tentative D call TRBD1 (6 bases). The sequenced sample consisted of blood. The sequence was obtained from a man aged 30-40 years in good health. The CDR3, as DNA: TGTGCCAGCAGTTACTCTGAGGGGGTGCGGGAGACCCAGTACTTC. Protein sequence: CASSYSEGVRETQYF.